This entry concerns a single T cell receptor (beta chain). This sample was included in a study of cytomegalovirus exposure and HLA in healthy donors. As for the study in general: The 130 or so validation repertoires and the 666 first-cohort repertoires shared a platform, a later analysis reported.

Sequencing was performed with immunoSEQ multiplex PCR; in TCRdb, only in-frame clones are kept and a portion is missing. The sample consists of some 250,000 clones, less than 95% of them appearing once. Germline V CDR1 and CDR2: SGHKS, YYEKEE (reference sequence). V shed 0 bases and J shed 4 bases, with 7 bases lying between them. This CDR3 is 13 amino acids long. The sequence came from a woman under 40 in good health and CMV-seronegative. The specimen sequenced was PBMCs. The chain is built from TRBV5-5 and TRBJ1-2; D uncertain. CDR3 region: CASSLEASYGYTF. CDR3 DNA sequence: TGTGCCAGCAGCTTGGAGGCCAGCTATGGCTACACCTTC.